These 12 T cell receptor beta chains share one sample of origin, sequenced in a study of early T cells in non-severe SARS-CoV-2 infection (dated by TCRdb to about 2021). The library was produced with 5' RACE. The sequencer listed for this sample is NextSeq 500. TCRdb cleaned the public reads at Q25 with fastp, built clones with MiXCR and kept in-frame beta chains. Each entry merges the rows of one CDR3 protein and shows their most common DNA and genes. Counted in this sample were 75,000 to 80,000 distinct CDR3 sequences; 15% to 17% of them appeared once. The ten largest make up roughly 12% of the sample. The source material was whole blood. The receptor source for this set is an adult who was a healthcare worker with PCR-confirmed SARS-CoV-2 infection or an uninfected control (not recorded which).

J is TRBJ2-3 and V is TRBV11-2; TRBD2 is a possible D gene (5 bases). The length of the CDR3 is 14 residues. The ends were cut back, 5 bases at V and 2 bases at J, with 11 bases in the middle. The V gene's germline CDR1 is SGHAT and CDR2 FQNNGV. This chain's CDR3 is CASSTGLATDTQYF. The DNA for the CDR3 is TGTGCCAGCAGCACTGGACTCGCCACAGATACGCAGTATTTT.

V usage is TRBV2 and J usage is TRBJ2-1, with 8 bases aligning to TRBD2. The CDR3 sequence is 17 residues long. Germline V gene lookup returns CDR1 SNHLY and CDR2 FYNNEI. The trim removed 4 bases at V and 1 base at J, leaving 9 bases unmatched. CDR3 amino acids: CASSGTSRSRSYNEQFF. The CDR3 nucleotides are TGTGCCAGCAGTGGGACTAGCAGGAGTAGGTCCTACAATGAGCAGTTCTTC.

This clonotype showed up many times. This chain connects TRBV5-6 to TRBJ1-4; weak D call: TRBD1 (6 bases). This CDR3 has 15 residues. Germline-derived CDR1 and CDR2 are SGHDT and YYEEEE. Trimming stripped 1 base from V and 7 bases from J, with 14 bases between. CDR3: CASSLFGGPGEKLFF. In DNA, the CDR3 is TGTGCCAGCAGCTTGTTCGGGGGGCCGGGTGAAAAACTGTTTTTT.

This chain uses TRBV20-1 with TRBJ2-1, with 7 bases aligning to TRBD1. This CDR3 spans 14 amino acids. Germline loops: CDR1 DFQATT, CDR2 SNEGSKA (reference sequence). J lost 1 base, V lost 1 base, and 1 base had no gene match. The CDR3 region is CSARGQGSYNEQFF. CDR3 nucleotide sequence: TGCAGTGCTAGAGGACAGGGATCCTACAATGAGCAGTTCTTC.

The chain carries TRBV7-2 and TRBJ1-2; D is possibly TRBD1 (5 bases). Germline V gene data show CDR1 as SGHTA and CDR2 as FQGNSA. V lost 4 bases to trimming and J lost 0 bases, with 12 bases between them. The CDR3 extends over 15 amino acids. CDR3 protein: CASSYVRAPNYGYTF. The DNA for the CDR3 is TGTGCCAGCAGCTACGTCAGGGCACCTAACTATGGCTACACCTTC.

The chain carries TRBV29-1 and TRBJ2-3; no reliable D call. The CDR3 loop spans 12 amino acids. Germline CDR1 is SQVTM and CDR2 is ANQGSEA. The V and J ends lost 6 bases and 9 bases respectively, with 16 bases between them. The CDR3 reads CSVPLERWTQYF. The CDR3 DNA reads TGCAGCGTCCCTCTGGAGCGATGGACGCAGTATTTT.

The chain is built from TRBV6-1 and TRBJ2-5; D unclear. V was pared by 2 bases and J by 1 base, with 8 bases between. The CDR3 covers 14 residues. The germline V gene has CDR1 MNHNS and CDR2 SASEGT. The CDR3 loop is CASSEWAVQETQYF. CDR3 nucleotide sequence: TGTGCCAGCAGTGAATGGGCAGTCCAAGAGACCCAGTACTTC.

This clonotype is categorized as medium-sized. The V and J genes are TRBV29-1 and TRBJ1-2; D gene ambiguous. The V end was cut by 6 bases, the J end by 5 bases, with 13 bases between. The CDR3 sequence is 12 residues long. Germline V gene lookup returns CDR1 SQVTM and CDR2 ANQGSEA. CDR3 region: CSVAAEPYGYTF. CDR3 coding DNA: TGCAGCGTAGCGGCCGAGCCATATGGCTACACCTTC.

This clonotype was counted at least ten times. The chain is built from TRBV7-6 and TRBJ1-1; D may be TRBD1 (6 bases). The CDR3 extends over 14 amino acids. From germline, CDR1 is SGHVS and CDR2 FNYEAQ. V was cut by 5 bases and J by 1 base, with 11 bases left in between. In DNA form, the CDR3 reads TGTGCCAGCAGCCCTGGACAGTGGAACACTGAAGCTTTCTTT. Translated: CASSPGQWNTEAFF. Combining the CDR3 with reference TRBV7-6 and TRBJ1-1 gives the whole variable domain GAGVSQSPRYKVTKRGQDVALRCDPISGHVSLYWYRQALGQGPEFLTYFNYEAQQDKSGLPNDRFSAERPEGSISTLTIQRTEQRDSAMYRCASSPGQWNTEAFFGQGTRLTVV.

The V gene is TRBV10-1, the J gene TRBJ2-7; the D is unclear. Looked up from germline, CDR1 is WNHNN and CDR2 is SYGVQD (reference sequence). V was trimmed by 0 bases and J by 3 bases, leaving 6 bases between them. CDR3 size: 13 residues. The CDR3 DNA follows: TGCGCCAGCAGTGAGTCAGGGATCTACGAGCAGTACTTC. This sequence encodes CASSESGIYEQYF.

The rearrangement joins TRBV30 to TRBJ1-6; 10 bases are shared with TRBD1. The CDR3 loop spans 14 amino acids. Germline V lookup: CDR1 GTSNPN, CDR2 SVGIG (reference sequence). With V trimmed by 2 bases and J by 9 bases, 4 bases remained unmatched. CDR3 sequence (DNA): TGTGCCTGGAGTTGGGACAGGGGTGGTTCACCCCTCCACTTT. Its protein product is CAWSWDRGGSPLHF.

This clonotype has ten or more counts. This CDR3 is CASSLRGGKTQYF. Here the CDR3 DNA reads TGTGCCAGCAGCCTCAGGGGTGGGAAGACCCAGTACTTC. The V and J genes are TRBV7-2 and TRBJ2-5; D is perhaps TRBD1 (6 bases). This CDR3 contains 13 residues. Trimming removed 5 bases at V and 6 bases at J, with 13 bases between. The V gene's germline CDR1 is SGHTA and CDR2 FQGNSA.